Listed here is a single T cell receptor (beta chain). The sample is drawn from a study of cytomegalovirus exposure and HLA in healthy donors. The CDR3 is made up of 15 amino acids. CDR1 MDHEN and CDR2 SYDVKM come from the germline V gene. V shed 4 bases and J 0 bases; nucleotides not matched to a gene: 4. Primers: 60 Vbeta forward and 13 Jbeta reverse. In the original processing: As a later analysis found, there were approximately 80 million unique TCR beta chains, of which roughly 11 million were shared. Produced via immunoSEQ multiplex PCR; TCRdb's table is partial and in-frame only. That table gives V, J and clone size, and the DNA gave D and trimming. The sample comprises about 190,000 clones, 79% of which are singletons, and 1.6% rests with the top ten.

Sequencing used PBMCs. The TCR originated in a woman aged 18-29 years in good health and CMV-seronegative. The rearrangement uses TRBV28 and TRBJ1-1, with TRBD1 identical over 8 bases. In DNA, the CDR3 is TGTGCCAGCAGTTGGGACAGGTGGATGAACACTGAAGCTTTCTTT. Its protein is CASSWDRWMNTEAFF.